The 6 T cell receptor beta chains listed next were all sequenced from one sample in a study of CD4 T cells in relation to SARS-CoV-2 and coronaviruses. These receptors have no identified antigens. Data came from immunoSEQ multiplex PCR; TCRdb stores just in-frame clones and leaves some out. The table lists roughly 41,000 clones, roughly 84% of them singletons. Sequencing was carried out using naive CD4+ T cells from PBMCs, cultured in vitro. The subset here: naive CD4+ T cells isolated by negative enrichment. The receptors here all came from an adult with COVID-19.

The rearrangement links TRBV20-1 to TRBJ2-7; D gene uncertain. V lost 3 bases, J lost 3 bases, and 6 bases lay in between. The CDR3 is 11 residues long. The germline V gene encodes CDR1 DFQATT and CDR2 SNEGSKA (reference sequence). The CDR3 region has the DNA TGCAGTGCTAGGAACAGCTACGAGCAGTACTTC. Translated: CSARNSYEQYF.

This chain uses TRBV12-3 or TRBV12-4 with TRBJ1-1; D is undetermined. Trimming stripped 2 bases from V and 11 bases from J, with 12 bases between. This CDR3 contains 12 residues. This CDR3 reads CASSLQWAPAFF. DNA of the CDR3: TGTGCCAGCAGTTTACAGTGGGCGCCGGCTTTCTTT.

The chain employs TRBV5-1 and TRBJ1-1; possible D gene TRBD1, 5 bases. In germline, CDR1 is SGHRS, CDR2 YFSETQ. The CDR3 extends over 14 amino acids. The germline V and J ends were trimmed by 2 bases and 4 bases, with 12 bases remaining between them. This CDR3 reads CASSFTSGSTEAFF. The DNA for the CDR3 is TGCGCCAGCAGCTTCACCTCAGGGTCCACTGAAGCTTTCTTT.

The chain employs TRBV3-1 (or the pseudogene TRBV3-2) and TRBJ2-1; no reliable D call. Germline V gene data show CDR1 as LGHDT and CDR2 as YNNKEL (reference sequence). Deletions cut 0 bases from V and 10 bases from J, with 10 bases between. The CDR3 has 13 residues. The CDR3 loop is CASSQDLVTEQFF. The CDR3 nucleotides are TGTGCCAGCAGCCAAGATTTAGTTACCGAGCAGTTCTTC.

This clone was found once. A junction end diverges from the germline sequence, so it may reflect a read error. The chain recombines TRBV28 with TRBJ2-7, with a tentative D call TRBD2 (6 bases). Germline V gene sequence: CDR1 MDHEN, CDR2 SYDVKM. The length of the CDR3 is 13 residues. The chain's CDR3 is CASSPINEPWGVF. CDR3 DNA sequence: TGTGCCAGCAGTCCGATCAATGAACCCTGGGGGGTCTTC.

This chain joins TRBV27 and TRBJ2-3; 15 nucleotides line up with TRBD2. Germline CDR1 is MNHEY and CDR2 is SMNVEV (reference sequence). Trimming took 7 bases from V and 6 from J; bases not matched to a gene: 2. The CDR3 covers 14 residues. The CDR3 spells CASTGTSGRDTQYF. The CDR3 nucleotides are TGTGCCAGCACCGGGACTAGCGGGAGGGATACGCAGTATTTT.